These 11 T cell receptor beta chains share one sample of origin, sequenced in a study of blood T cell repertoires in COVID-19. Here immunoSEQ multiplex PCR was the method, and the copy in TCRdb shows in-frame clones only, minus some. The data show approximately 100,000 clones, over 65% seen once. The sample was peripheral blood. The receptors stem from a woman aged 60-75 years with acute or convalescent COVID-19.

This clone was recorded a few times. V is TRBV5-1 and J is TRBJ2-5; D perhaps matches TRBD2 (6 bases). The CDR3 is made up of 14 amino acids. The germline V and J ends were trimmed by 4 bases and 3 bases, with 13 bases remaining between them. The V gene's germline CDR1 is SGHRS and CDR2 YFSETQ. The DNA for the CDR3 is TGCGCCAGCAGCCCTGGCGGCGGGAAAGAGACCCAGTACTTC. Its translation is CASSPGGGKETQYF.

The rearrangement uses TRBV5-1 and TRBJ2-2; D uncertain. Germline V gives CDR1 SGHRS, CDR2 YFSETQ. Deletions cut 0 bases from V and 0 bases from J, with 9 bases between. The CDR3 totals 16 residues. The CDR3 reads CASSLETVSNTGELFF. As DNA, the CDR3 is TGCGCCAGCAGCTTGGAAACGGTATCGAACACCGGGGAGCTGTTTTTT. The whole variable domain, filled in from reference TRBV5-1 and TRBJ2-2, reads KAGVTQTPRYLIKTRGQQVTLSCSPISGHRSVSWYQQTPGQGLQFLFEYFSETQRNKGNFPGRFSGRQFSNSRSEMNVSTLELGDSALYLCASSLETVSNTGELFFGEGSRLTVL.

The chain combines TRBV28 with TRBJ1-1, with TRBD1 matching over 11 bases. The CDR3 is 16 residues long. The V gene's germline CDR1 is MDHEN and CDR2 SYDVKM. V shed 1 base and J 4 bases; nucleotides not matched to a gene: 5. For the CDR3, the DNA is TGTGCCAGCAGTTTATTTGGGGGACAGGGGGGCACTGAAGCTTTCTTT. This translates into CASSLFGGQGGTEAFF.

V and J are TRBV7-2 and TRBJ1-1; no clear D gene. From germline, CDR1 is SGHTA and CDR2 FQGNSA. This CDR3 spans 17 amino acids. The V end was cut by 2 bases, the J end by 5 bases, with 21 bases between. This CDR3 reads CASSLPSPEGRRTEAFF. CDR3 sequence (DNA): TGTGCCAGCAGCTTACCTAGCCCCGAAGGACGTAGGACTGAAGCTTTCTTT.

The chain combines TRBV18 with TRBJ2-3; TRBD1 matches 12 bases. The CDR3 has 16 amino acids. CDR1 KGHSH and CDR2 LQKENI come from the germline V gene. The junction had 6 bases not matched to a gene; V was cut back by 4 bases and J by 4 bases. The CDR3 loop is CASSRGQGALSDTQYF. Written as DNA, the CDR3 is TGTGCCAGCTCACGGGGACAGGGGGCTCTCTCAGATACGCAGTATTTT.

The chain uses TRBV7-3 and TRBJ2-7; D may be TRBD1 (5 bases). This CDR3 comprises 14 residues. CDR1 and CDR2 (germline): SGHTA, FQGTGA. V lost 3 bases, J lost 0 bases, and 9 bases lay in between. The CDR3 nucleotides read TGTGCCAGCAGCTTGGGGCGGAACTCCTACGAGCAGTACTTC. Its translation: CASSLGRNSYEQYF.

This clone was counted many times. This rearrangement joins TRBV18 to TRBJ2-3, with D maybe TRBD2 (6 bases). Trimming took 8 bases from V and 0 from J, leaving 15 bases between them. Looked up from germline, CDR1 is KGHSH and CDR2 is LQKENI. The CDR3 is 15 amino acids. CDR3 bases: TGTGCCAGCGAGCGGGCGAGGCCCAGCACAGATACGCAGTATTTT. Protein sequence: CASERARPSTDTQYF.

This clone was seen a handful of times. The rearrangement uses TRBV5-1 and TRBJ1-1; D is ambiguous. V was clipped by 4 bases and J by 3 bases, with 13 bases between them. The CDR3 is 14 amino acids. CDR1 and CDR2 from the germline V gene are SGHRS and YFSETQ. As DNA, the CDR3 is TGCGCCAGCAGCCCCGGACTGGAGGACACTGAAGCTTTCTTT. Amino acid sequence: CASSPGLEDTEAFF.

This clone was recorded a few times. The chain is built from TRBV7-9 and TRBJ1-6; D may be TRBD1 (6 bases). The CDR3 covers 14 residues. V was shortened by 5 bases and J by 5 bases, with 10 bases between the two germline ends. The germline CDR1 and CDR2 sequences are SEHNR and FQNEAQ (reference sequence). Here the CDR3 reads CASSPGQNNSPLHF. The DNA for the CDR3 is TGTGCCAGCAGCCCCGGACAGAATAATTCACCCCTCCACTTT. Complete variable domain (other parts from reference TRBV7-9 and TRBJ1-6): DTGVSQNPRHKITKRGQNVTFRCDPISEHNRLYWYRQTLGQGPEFLTYFQNEAQLEKSRLLSDRFSAERPKGSFSTLEIQRTEQGDSAMYLCASSPGQNNSPLHFGNGTRLTVT.

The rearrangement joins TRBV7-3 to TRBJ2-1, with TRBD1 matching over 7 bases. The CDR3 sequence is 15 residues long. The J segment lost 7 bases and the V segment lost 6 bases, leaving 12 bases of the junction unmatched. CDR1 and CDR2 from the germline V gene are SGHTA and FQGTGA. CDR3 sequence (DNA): TGTGCCAGCAGACGCGACAGGGAATCTATAAATGAGCAGTTCTTC. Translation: CASRRDRESINEQFF.

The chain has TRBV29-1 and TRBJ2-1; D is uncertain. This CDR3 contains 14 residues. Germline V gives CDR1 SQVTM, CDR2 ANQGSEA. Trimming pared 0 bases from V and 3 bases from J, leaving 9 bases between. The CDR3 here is CSVEDPGSYNEQFF. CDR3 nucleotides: TGCAGCGTTGAAGATCCAGGCAGCTACAATGAGCAGTTCTTC.